What follows describes a single T cell receptor (beta chain). It was with random hexamers that about 0.45 to 1 ug RNA was reverse transcribed. Amplification of TCR beta CDR3 spanned 54 Vbeta and 13 Jbeta via immunoSEQ multiplex PCR. Each CDR3 protein is one row after TCRdb ran MiXCR on the immunoSEQ multiplex PCR reads. Of some 120,000 distinct CDR3 sequences in the sample, around 94% were seen once. This record belongs to a study of CD8 T cells in Susac syndrome. V lost 3 bases to trimming and J lost 1 base; unmatched junction nucleotides: 11. CDR1 and CDR2 from the germline V gene are MGHRA and YSYEKL. This CDR3 has 19 residues. Blood CD8+ and CD4+ T cells underwent high-throughput TCR beta sequencing. Healthy donors constituted the controls, which were matched for age and sex. FACS was used to enrich TEMRA cells, whereas the CD8+ and CD4+ T cells were obtained by negative isolation.

Sequenced input: CD4+ T cells from PBMCs. The chain carries TRBV4-1 and TRBJ1-5; the match to TRBD1 covers 11 bases. The clonotype comes from a human donor in good health. CDR3 in DNA: TGCGCCAGCAGCCAGTTCCCGGGACAGGGGGTCGGAAGCAATCAGCCCCAGCATTTT. Protein: CASSQFPGQGVGSNQPQHF.